The clone carrying this T cell receptor (beta chain) was recorded at least ten times. What it binds is unknown. The sample has other DNA sequences that encode this CDR3 too. This record comes from a study of OX40 agonist ivuxolimab in advanced cancers. Study details: Participants, around 80% male, averaged approximately 56 years of age, ranging from about 23 to 90. Treatment received earlier with anti-PD-1, anti-PD-L1 or anti-CTLA-4 agents was allowed, and 40% had some. Study observations and caveats: Researchers report that CD8+ T cells had, on average, more expanded clones than CD4+.

Here immunoSEQ multiplex PCR was the method, and the copy in TCRdb shows in-frame clones only, minus some. The data hold approximately 76,000 clones, with around nine tenths observed a single time. Germline CDR1 SGHAT, CDR2 FQNNGV. The CDR3 spans 15 residues. V lost 2 bases to trimming and J lost 5 bases, with 10 bases between them. The V and J genes are TRBV11-2 and TRBJ1-6; a weak D match, TRBD1 (5 bases). Sequences were derived from CD4+ or CD8+ T cells sorted from blood, sampled in a trial of the OX40 agonist ivuxolimab. The TCR originated in an adult with an advanced solid tumor such as melanoma, head and neck, liver or kidney cancer. This CDR3 is CASSLSGRDNSPLHF. The CDR3, as DNA: TGTGCCAGCAGCTTATCGGGCAGGGATAATTCACCCCTCCACTTT.